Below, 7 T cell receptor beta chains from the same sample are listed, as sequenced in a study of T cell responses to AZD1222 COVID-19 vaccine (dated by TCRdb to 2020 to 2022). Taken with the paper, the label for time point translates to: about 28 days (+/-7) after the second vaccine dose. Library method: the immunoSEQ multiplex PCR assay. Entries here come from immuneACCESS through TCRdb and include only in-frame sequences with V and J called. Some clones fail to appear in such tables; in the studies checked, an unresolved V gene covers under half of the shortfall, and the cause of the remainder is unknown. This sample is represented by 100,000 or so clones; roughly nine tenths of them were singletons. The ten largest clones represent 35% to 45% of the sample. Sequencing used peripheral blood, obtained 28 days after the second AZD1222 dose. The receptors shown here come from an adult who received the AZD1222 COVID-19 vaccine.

The CDR3 here is CAIRSGQNNYGYTF. The CDR3, as DNA: TGTGCCATCAGAAGCGGACAGAACAACTATGGCTACACCTTC. The chain uses TRBV10-3 and TRBJ1-2, with D possibly matching TRBD1 (6 bases). This CDR3 comprises 14 residues. Germline assignment: CDR1 ENHRY and CDR2 SYGVKD. V gave up 6 bases and J gave up 2 bases, with 13 bases separating them.

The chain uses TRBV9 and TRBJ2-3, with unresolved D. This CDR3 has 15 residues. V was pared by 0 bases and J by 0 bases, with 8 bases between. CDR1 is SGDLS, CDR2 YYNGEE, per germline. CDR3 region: CASSVVSRSTDTQYF. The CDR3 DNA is TGTGCCAGCAGCGTAGTATCGAGAAGCACAGATACGCAGTATTTT.

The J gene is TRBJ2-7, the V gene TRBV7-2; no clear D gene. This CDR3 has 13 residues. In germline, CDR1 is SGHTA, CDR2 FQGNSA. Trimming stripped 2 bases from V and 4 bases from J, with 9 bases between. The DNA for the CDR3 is TGTGCCAGCAGCTTAATATCGGCGTACGAGCAGTACTTC. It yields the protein CASSLISAYEQYF.

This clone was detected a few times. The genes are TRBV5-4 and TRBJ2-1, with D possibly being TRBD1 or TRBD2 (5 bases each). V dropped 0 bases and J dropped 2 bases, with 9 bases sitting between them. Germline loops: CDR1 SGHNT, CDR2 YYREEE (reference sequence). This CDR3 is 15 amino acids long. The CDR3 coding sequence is TGTGCCAGCAGCTTGGGGAGGACAACCTACAATGAGCAGTTCTTC. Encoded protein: CASSLGRTTYNEQFF.

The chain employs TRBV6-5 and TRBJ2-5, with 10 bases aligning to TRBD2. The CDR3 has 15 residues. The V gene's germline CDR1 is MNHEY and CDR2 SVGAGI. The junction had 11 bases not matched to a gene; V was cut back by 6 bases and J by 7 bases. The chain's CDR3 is CASSSRTSGLRTQYF. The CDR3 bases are TGTGCCAGCAGCTCCCGGACTAGCGGACTCCGGACCCAGTACTTC.

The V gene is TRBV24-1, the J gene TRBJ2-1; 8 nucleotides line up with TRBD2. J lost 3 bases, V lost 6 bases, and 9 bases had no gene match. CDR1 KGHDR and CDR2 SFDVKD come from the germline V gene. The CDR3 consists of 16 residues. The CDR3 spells CATSRDGLAGYNEQFF. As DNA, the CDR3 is TGTGCCACCAGTCGGGATGGCCTAGCGGGCTACAATGAGCAGTTCTTC.

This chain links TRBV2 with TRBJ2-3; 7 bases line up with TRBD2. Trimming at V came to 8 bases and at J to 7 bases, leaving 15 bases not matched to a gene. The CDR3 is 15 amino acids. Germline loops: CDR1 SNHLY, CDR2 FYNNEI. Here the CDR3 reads CASEGLAAPGNTQYF. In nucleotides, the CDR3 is TGTGCCAGCGAGGGTCTAGCGGCTCCTGGAAATACGCAGTATTTT.